This TCR beta chain originates from a study of shared clonotypes between healthy human individuals. Findings and caveats of the study: Donor scarcity curtailed the genetic and exposure-history diversity represented herein.

V lost 3 bases and J 7 bases, leaving 19 bases between the germline ends. Germline-derived CDR1 and CDR2 are LNHNV and YYDKDF (reference sequence). The CDR3 is made up of 16 amino acids. All donors were Caucasian adults living in Nashville, Tennessee. The study separated CD4+ cells into CD45RA+ naive and CD45RA-negative memory subsets. The count of this clone is one. Antigen specificity is unknown. Authors' processing steps: ImmunoSEQ junction-only sequences lacked quality scores, so their filtering differed. Sequenced by immunoSEQ multiplex PCR; TCRdb stores in-frame clones only, minus some. Clone size and the V and J calls come from that table; the DNA yielded D and trimming. The sample consists of approximately 2.3 million clones, 85% to 95% of them appearing once.

The source is a man aged 18 to 29 in good health. Some clones in this sample may be carry-over from other donors' samples. This rearrangement joins TRBV15 to TRBJ2-1; weak D call: TRBD2 (6 bases). The sequencing input was naive CD4+ T cells from PBMCs. Indicated subset: CD45RA+ positively selected. The CDR3 DNA follows: TGTGCCACCAGCAGGGGTGGGGAGAGGGCGGGAAATGAGCAGTTCTTC. Its protein product is CATSRGGERAGNEQFF. Looking up the rest from reference TRBV15 and TRBJ2-1 gives the full variable domain: DAMVIQNPRYQVTQFGKPVTLSCSQTLNHNVMYWYQQKSSQAPKLLFHYYDKDFNNEADTPDNFQSRRPNTSFCFLDIRSPGLGDTAMYLCATSRGGERAGNEQFFGPGTRLTVL.